The rows below give T cell receptor beta chains drawn from one sample of a study of T-cell memory formation after mild COVID-19. MiXCR, run by TCRdb on the 5' RACE reads, gives a single entry per CDR3 protein. Found here are tens of thousands of distinct CDR3 sequences, approximately 13% of them singletons; the top ten hold about 28%. The sample comprised PBMCs or a T cell subset sorted from them (not recorded which). These TCRs come from an adult woman who had mild COVID-19 (a few samples of this study predate the infection). Cell type and time point are not known. Both conserved end residues are part of each CDR3. The D gene is left open where the match is weak. Rows may omit the clone size; those that give it use once, few, many or a size class.

CDR3aa: CASSYSGLSNSYEQYF
abundance: few
v_gene: TRBV6-5
d_gene: NA
j_gene: TRBJ2-7

CDR3aa: CASSLSGPYYEQYF
abundance: NA
v_gene: TRBV12-3/TRBV12-4
d_gene: NA
j_gene: TRBJ2-7

CDR3aa: CASSPQEGEGYMNTEAFF
abundance: few
v_gene: TRBV18
d_gene: NA
j_gene: TRBJ1-1

CDR3aa: CATPRGGTDTQYF
abundance: NA
v_gene: TRBV2
d_gene: TRBD2
j_gene: TRBJ2-3

CDR3aa: CASTPGGELFF
abundance: few
v_gene: TRBV12-3/TRBV12-4
d_gene: NA
j_gene: TRBJ2-2

CDR3aa: CAISAAGGTDTQYF
abundance: few
v_gene: TRBV10-3
d_gene: TRBD2
j_gene: TRBJ2-3

CDR3aa: CASSSTGGVSTGELFF
abundance: few
v_gene: TRBV5-5
d_gene: TRBD1
j_gene: TRBJ2-2

CDR3aa: CSALRGYNEQFF
abundance: few
v_gene: TRBV20-1
d_gene: NA
j_gene: TRBJ2-1

CDR3aa: CATSLGTYNEQFF
abundance: many
v_gene: TRBV24-1
d_gene: NA
j_gene: TRBJ2-1

CDR3aa: CASSKCPWKGEDEQFF
abundance: few
v_gene: TRBV21-1
d_gene: NA
j_gene: TRBJ2-1

CDR3aa: CASSSLGKSAPDLYEQYF
abundance: NA
v_gene: TRBV7-2
d_gene: NA
j_gene: TRBJ2-7

CDR3aa: CASKLAGGPDTQYF
abundance: NA
v_gene: TRBV12-3/TRBV12-4
d_gene: TRBD2
j_gene: TRBJ2-3

CDR3aa: CASSSGTASTDTQYF
abundance: many
v_gene: TRBV2
d_gene: NA
j_gene: TRBJ2-3

CDR3aa: CASSIQQGNEQFF
abundance: few
v_gene: TRBV19
d_gene: TRBD1
j_gene: TRBJ2-1

CDR3aa: CASRPDESRNYEQYF
abundance: NA
v_gene: TRBV4-1
d_gene: NA
j_gene: TRBJ2-7

CDR3aa: CASRTTGDEQYF
abundance: NA
v_gene: TRBV6-5
d_gene: TRBD1
j_gene: TRBJ2-7

CDR3aa: CASSKRTGGETGNTIYF
abundance: NA
v_gene: TRBV12-3/TRBV12-4
d_gene: TRBD1
j_gene: TRBJ1-3

CDR3aa: CASSQEVRSYEQFF
abundance: once
v_gene: TRBV3-1
d_gene: NA
j_gene: TRBJ2-1

CDR3aa: CASSPRQGRDTQYF
abundance: many
v_gene: TRBV27
d_gene: NA
j_gene: TRBJ2-3

CDR3aa: CASSLALSGQYNEQFF
abundance: few
v_gene: TRBV12-3/TRBV12-4
d_gene: NA
j_gene: TRBJ2-1

CDR3aa: CASSQDWPGGGDEQFF
abundance: few
v_gene: TRBV4-2
d_gene: NA
j_gene: TRBJ2-1

CDR3aa: CSARPIPSGRGTGELFF
abundance: many
v_gene: TRBV20-1
d_gene: TRBD2
j_gene: TRBJ2-2

CDR3aa: CSVVEPGGANQPQHF
abundance: few
v_gene: TRBV29-1
d_gene: TRBD1
j_gene: TRBJ1-5

CDR3aa: CATSDSGQNTEAFF
abundance: few
v_gene: TRBV24-1
d_gene: NA
j_gene: TRBJ1-1

CDR3aa: CASTPPYFYNEQFF
abundance: NA
v_gene: TRBV7-9
d_gene: NA
j_gene: TRBJ2-1

CDR3aa: CASSDPVGANTEAFF
abundance: NA
v_gene: TRBV6-6
d_gene: NA
j_gene: TRBJ1-1

CDR3aa: CAWSPNDSFYEQYF
abundance: few
v_gene: TRBV30
d_gene: NA
j_gene: TRBJ2-7

CDR3aa: CSVLGPKGQGPEQYF
abundance: few
v_gene: TRBV29-1
d_gene: TRBD1
j_gene: TRBJ2-7

CDR3aa: CAWEQDRESGGYTF
abundance: NA
v_gene: TRBV30
d_gene: TRBD1
j_gene: TRBJ1-2

CDR3aa: CSAVDISPYNEQFF
abundance: few
v_gene: TRBV20-1
d_gene: NA
j_gene: TRBJ2-1

CDR3aa: CASTREGLNTGELFF
abundance: few
v_gene: TRBV12-3/TRBV12-4
d_gene: TRBD2
j_gene: TRBJ2-2

CDR3aa: CASSWDSLNTEAFF
abundance: NA
v_gene: TRBV12-3/TRBV12-4
d_gene: TRBD1
j_gene: TRBJ1-1

CDR3aa: CASSPYLAGGHYNEQFF
abundance: NA
v_gene: TRBV9
d_gene: TRBD2
j_gene: TRBJ2-1

CDR3aa: CASSLSGGEDTQYF
abundance: NA
v_gene: TRBV7-3
d_gene: TRBD2
j_gene: TRBJ2-3

CDR3aa: CAWGRETYNEQFF
abundance: few
v_gene: TRBV30
d_gene: NA
j_gene: TRBJ2-1

CDR3aa: CASILLAGEDTQYF
abundance: many
v_gene: TRBV12-3/TRBV12-4
d_gene: TRBD2
j_gene: TRBJ2-3

CDR3aa: CASSSGLAGVETQYF
abundance: few
v_gene: TRBV7-3
d_gene: TRBD2
j_gene: TRBJ2-5

CDR3aa: CSATPGRATEAFF
abundance: NA
v_gene: TRBV20-1
d_gene: NA
j_gene: TRBJ1-1

CDR3aa: CASIRTGGNQPQHF
abundance: NA
v_gene: TRBV4-1
d_gene: TRBD1
j_gene: TRBJ1-5

CDR3aa: CATSRDSLAALAKNIQYF
abundance: few
v_gene: TRBV15
d_gene: TRBD2
j_gene: TRBJ2-4

CDR3aa: CSVEGAGAEAFF
abundance: few
v_gene: TRBV29-1
d_gene: NA
j_gene: TRBJ1-1

CDR3aa: CASSSPQGGFPIDGYTF
abundance: few
v_gene: TRBV4-1
d_gene: TRBD1
j_gene: TRBJ1-2

CDR3aa: CASSPVGLPPEQFF
abundance: many
v_gene: TRBV7-9
d_gene: NA
j_gene: TRBJ2-1

CDR3aa: CASSHDRGPGNTGELFF
abundance: NA
v_gene: TRBV4-1
d_gene: NA
j_gene: TRBJ2-2

CDR3aa: CASRGGGTGDYHEQYF
abundance: few
v_gene: TRBV4-2
d_gene: NA
j_gene: TRBJ2-7

CDR3aa: CASSLQTGSTGYTF
abundance: few
v_gene: TRBV5-6
d_gene: TRBD1
j_gene: TRBJ1-2

CDR3aa: CASSLGPNGYTF
abundance: few
v_gene: TRBV7-9
d_gene: NA
j_gene: TRBJ1-2

CDR3aa: CASSHRGFGYEQYF
abundance: few
v_gene: TRBV28
d_gene: TRBD1
j_gene: TRBJ2-7

CDR3aa: CASSLVGKMNTEAFF
abundance: NA
v_gene: TRBV7-9
d_gene: NA
j_gene: TRBJ1-1